The entry that follows covers one TCR beta chain sequence. Treatment given: oral pan-JAK inhibitor, 5-10 mg twice daily. Reverse transcribed after extraction, RNA yielded cDNA as the sequencing template. Clones were sequenced by immunoSEQ multiplex PCR, and TCRdb holds only the in-frame ones, with some missing. This table holds some 120,000 clones, 60% to 65% found once. This sample is part of a study of CD8+ T cells in alopecia areata. Study context: People stayed on tofacitinib for 6 to 18 months, then stopped the drug for 6 months.

Germline trimming cut 2 bases from V and 1 base from J; bases unmatched to any gene: 2. The CDR3 sequence is 16 residues long. Germline CDR1 and CDR2: LGHNA and YNFKEQ. The origin of this receptor is a human donor with alopecia areata. The sample here was CD4+ T cells sorted from blood, taken at week 4, from a patient treated with tofacitinib. V and J are TRBV4-2 and TRBJ2-5; 12 bases line up with TRBD2. The CDR3 DNA reads as TGTGCCAGCAGCCAATCGGGACTAGCGGGCCAAGAGACCCAGTACTTC. Translation: CASSQSGLAGQETQYF.